This T cell receptor (beta chain) appears in the sequencing data of a study of T cells expressing NK-cell markers. Using the 5' RACE reads, TCRdb records one entry per CDR3 protein without DNA. The sample table includes 500,000 to 600,000 distinct CDR3 sequences. CDR3 length: 15 amino acids. The V gene's germline CDR1 is MGHRA and CDR2 YSYEKL. The chain links TRBV4-1 to TRBJ1-5. The sequenced sample was blood T cells: a sorted CD56 or NKG2C T cell subset, CD4+ or CD8+ T cells, or bulk PBMC T cells (not recorded which). The receptor was isolated from a man aged 18 to 29 in good health. CDR3 protein: CASSQGSDGVGPQHF.